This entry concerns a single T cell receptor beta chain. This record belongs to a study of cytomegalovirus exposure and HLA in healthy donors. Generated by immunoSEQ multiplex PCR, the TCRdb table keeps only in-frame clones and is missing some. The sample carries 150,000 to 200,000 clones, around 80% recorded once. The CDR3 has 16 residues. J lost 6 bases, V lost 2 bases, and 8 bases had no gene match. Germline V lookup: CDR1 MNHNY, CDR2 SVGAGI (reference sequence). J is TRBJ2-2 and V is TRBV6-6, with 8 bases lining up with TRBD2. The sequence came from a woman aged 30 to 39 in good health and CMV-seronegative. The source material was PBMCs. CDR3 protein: CASSYPTSGFSGELFF. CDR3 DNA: TGTGCCAGCAGTTACCCTACTAGCGGTTTTTCCGGGGAGCTGTTTTTT.